This T cell receptor beta chain derives from a study of radiotherapy plus CTLA-4 blockade in lung cancer. The protocol was immunoSEQ multiplex PCR, while the TCRdb copy is restricted to in-frame clones and leaves out a portion. In the table there are about 38,000 clones, over 65% of which are singletons. CDR1 and CDR2 from the germline V gene are MDHEN and SYDVKM. V was shortened by 6 bases and J by 1 base, with 9 bases between the two germline ends. The CDR3 extends over 13 amino acids. This chain joins TRBV28 and TRBJ1-2, with D unclear. The specimen was peripheral blood, collected from a patient treated with radiotherapy plus ipilimumab. This sequence was found in a human donor with non-small cell lung cancer who had stable disease on radiotherapy plus ipilimumab. The DNA for the CDR3 is TGTGCCAGCAGACCAACGGGTAACTATGGCTACACCTTC. Amino acids: CASRPTGNYGYTF.